Following are 21 T cell receptor beta chains from one sample sequenced in a study of blood T cells in healthy people across ages. Through a sample-barcoded 5' primer and a J-beta primer mix, a second PCR was run for about 6 to 11 cycles. One entry per CDR3 protein results from TCRdb running MiXCR on the 5' RACE reads. This sample has more than 600,000 distinct CDR3 sequences, with around a quarter found just once. Separately, the same data were catalogued under a study of T cells of mothers and their children.

Source material: blood. The source is a boy between 10 and 17 years old in good health.

This chain links TRBV7-2 with TRBJ2-1; TRBD2 matches 7 bases. With V trimmed by 2 bases and J by 6 bases, 10 bases remained unmatched. Germline CDR1 SGHTA, CDR2 FQGNSA. The CDR3 covers 16 residues. CDR3 DNA: TGTGCCAGCAGCTTACGCTCCGGCGGGGGTTCCAATGAGCAGTTCTTC. Residues: CASSLRSGGGSNEQFF.

The chain employs TRBV28 and TRBJ1-2, with 7 nucleotides matching TRBD1. The junction had 7 bases not matched to a gene; V was cut back by 4 bases and J by 8 bases. CDR3 length: 13 amino acids. Germline loops: CDR1 MDHEN, CDR2 SYDVKM. DNA for the CDR3: TGTGCCAGCAGTTCCGCGGACAGGAACGGCTACACCTTC. This encodes CASSSADRNGYTF.

The V gene is TRBV29-1, the J gene TRBJ2-7; maybe TRBD1 (6 bases). V was cut by 1 base and J by 3 bases, with 10 bases left in between. The CDR3 runs 13 residues. CDR1 and CDR2 from the germline V gene are SQVTM and ANQGSEA. CDR3 in DNA: TGCAGCGTTGAAGTGGGGGACATCTACGAGCAGTACTTC. Translating it yields CSVEVGDIYEQYF.

This clonotype was seen ten or more times. The chain joins TRBV28 to TRBJ2-5; TRBD1 might be the D (6 bases). The end of the DNA aligns better with TRBJ2-7, so the J call may be wrong. The CDR3 is 14 residues long. Germline V CDR1 and CDR2: MDHEN, SYDVKM. CDR3 amino acids: CASSLGGGPYEQYF. The CDR3 nucleotides are TGTGCCAGCAGTTTGGGTGGGGGCCCTTACGAGCAGTACTTC.

In its sample, this clonotype was seen a few times. J is TRBJ1-1 and V is TRBV6-2 or TRBV6-3; no clear D. Trimming took off 6 bases at V and 1 base at J, with 12 bases between the two ends. The germline CDR1 and CDR2 sequences are MNHEY and SVGEGT. This CDR3 is 14 amino acids long. Here the CDR3 reads CASSDRQGNTEAFF. CDR3 DNA: TGTGCCAGCAGCGATCGTCAAGGGAACACTGAAGCTTTCTTT.

This CDR3 reads CASVLDTNTGELFF. CDR3 coding DNA: TGCGCCAGTGTCCTGGACACAAACACCGGGGAGCTGTTTTTT. The J gene is TRBJ2-2, the V gene TRBV5-1, with D possibly matching TRBD1 (5 bases). The ends were cut back, 8 bases at V and 2 bases at J, with 13 bases in the middle. The CDR3 sequence is 14 residues long. Germline assignment: CDR1 SGHRS and CDR2 YFSETQ.

This clonotype has more than one count but fewer than ten. V and J are TRBV13 and TRBJ2-1; D is undetermined. CDR1 is PRHDT and CDR2 is FYEKMQ in the germline V gene (reference sequence). Trimming removed 0 bases from V and 2 bases from J, with 5 bases in between. The CDR3 spans 14 residues. CDR3 nucleotides: TGTGCCAGCAGCTTAGGGGCAGCCTACAATGAGCAGTTCTTC. Protein sequence: CASSLGAAYNEQFF.

This clonotype was counted between two and nine times. This chain uses TRBV3-1 with TRBJ2-5; 12 positions agree with TRBD2. Trimming removed 0 bases from V and 5 bases from J; junction bases left unmatched: 10. The CDR3 runs 18 residues. CDR1 is LGHDT, CDR2 YNNKEL, per germline (reference sequence). The CDR3 here is CASSQDPWLAGGPETQYF. Here the CDR3 DNA reads TGTGCCAGCAGCCAAGACCCTTGGCTAGCGGGGGGGCCTGAGACCCAGTACTTC.

This clonotype was seen a few times. The CDR3 reads CASSARSGTVSGNTIYF. DNA for the CDR3: TGTGCCAGCAGCGCAAGGTCCGGGACGGTCTCTGGAAACACCATATATTTT. The genes are TRBV7-8 and TRBJ1-3, with D perhaps TRBD1 (5 bases). V lost 5 bases and J 0 bases, leaving 17 bases between the germline ends. Germline V gene lookup returns CDR1 SGHVS and CDR2 FQNEAQ. The CDR3 has 17 amino acids.

This clonotype turned up a few times. The chain carries TRBV29-1 and TRBJ1-5; D remains unclear. V was trimmed by 7 bases and J by 0 bases, leaving 10 bases between them. The germline CDR1 and CDR2 sequences are SQVTM and ANQGSEA. This CDR3 region has 13 residues. CDR3 nucleotides: TGCAGCGCCGTGGTGGGTAGCAATCAGCCCCAGCATTTT. This gives the protein CSAVVGSNQPQHF.

Comments on this clonotype: Compared with germline, one end of the junction differs, possibly owing to a read error. The chain has TRBV3-1 and TRBJ2-1; 10 bases are a match to TRBD2. The CDR3 is 15 amino acids. Germline assignment: CDR1 LGHDT and CDR2 YNNKEL (reference sequence). CDR3 residues: CASSNLAGVYNEQSF. The CDR3 nucleotides read TGTGCCAGCAGCAATCTAGCGGGAGTCTACAATGAGCAGTCCTTC.

V gene TRBV5-1 combines with J gene TRBJ1-5; D unclear. Per germline, CDR1 SGHRS and CDR2 YFSETQ. The CDR3 covers 14 residues. Deletions cut 0 bases from V and 5 bases from J, with 9 bases between. DNA for the CDR3: TGCGCCAGCAGCTTGGAAGGTGTGGATCAGCCCCAGCATTTT. It specifies CASSLEGVDQPQHF. Using reference TRBV5-1 and TRBJ1-5 for the parts outside the CDR3, the full variable domain is KAGVTQTPRYLIKTRGQQVTLSCSPISGHRSVSWYQQTPGQGLQFLFEYFSETQRNKGNFPGRFSGRQFSNSRSEMNVSTLELGDSALYLCASSLEGVDQPQHFGDGTRLSIL.

This clonotype was observed a few times. The chain combines TRBV29-1 with TRBJ1-1; D is perhaps TRBD1 (6 bases). The V end lost 6 bases, the J end lost 6 bases, and 11 bases lay between the germline ends. Looked up from germline, CDR1 is SQVTM and CDR2 is ANQGSEA. The CDR3 has 11 amino acids. CDR3 sequence reads: CSVLRTAEAFF. As DNA, the CDR3 is TGCAGCGTCCTCCGGACAGCTGAAGCTTTCTTT.

The count of this clonotype is one. At one boundary the junction diverges from the germline segment, which might be a read error. The V and J genes are TRBV6-6 and TRBJ1-6; the D gene is possibly TRBD1 (5 bases). Germline V CDR1 and CDR2: MNHNY, SVGAGI (reference sequence). CDR3 length: 14 residues. In nucleotides, the CDR3 is TGTGCCAGCAGTTGGGGCGTCTCTGATTCACCCCTCTACTTT. Translating it yields CASSWGVSDSPLYF.

This clonotype was seen more than once but under ten times. The genes are TRBV4-1 and TRBJ2-1, with D possibly matching TRBD2 (5 bases). V lost 6 bases and J lost 9, with 21 bases in between. The CDR3 is made up of 15 amino acids. Germline V gene sequence: CDR1 MGHRA, CDR2 YSYEKL. CDR3 DNA: TGCGCCAGCAGGGCCGGACTCGCCGGAGAGGGTGAGCAGTTCTTC. Protein sequence: CASRAGLAGEGEQFF.

This chain connects TRBV5-1 to TRBJ1-2; D call uncertain. CDR1 is SGHRS, CDR2 YFSETQ, per germline. Trimming shortened V by 4 bases and J by 9 bases, and 16 bases separated the two germline ends. CDR3 length: 13 residues. For the CDR3, the DNA is TGCGCCAGCAGCATCGACGATACTCGGCGCTACACCTTC. Amino acids: CASSIDDTRRYTF.

This clonotype came up a few times. V is TRBV7-7 and J is TRBJ2-5; 16 nucleotides match TRBD2. The CDR3 contains 15 residues. Per germline, CDR1 SSHAT and CDR2 FNYEAQ (reference sequence). The CDR3 here is CASGTSGGDQETQYF. The CDR3 DNA reads TGTGCTAGCGGGACTAGCGGGGGGGACCAAGAGACCCAGTACTTC.

The chain employs TRBV12-3 or TRBV12-4 and TRBJ2-1; 7 bases map to TRBD1. V lost 7 bases and J lost 5; bases outside the gene matches: 11. There are 15 residues in the CDR3. The CDR3 here is CASIPTGYTNNEQFF. CDR3 DNA: TGTGCCAGCATCCCGACAGGGTATACTAACAATGAGCAGTTCTTC.

The CDR3 region has the DNA TGCAGCGTGCGACAGGGTTTCGACACCGGGGAGCTGTTTTTT. It is translated as CSVRQGFDTGELFF. This rearrangement joins TRBV29-1 to TRBJ2-2; TRBD1 matches at 7 bases. V lost 6 bases and J lost 3; bases outside the gene matches: 7. Germline values: CDR1 SQVTM, CDR2 ANQGSEA. This CDR3 has 14 residues.

The V call is TRBV7-9, the J call TRBJ1-2; no firm D call. V dropped 0 bases and J dropped 8 bases, with 19 bases sitting between them. The germline gives CDR1 SEHNR, CDR2 FQNEAQ (reference sequence). There are 16 residues in the CDR3. The CDR3 coding sequence is TGTGCCAGCAGCTTAGCGATGGCGGCAGGTCACGCGGGCTACACCTTC. Residues: CASSLAMAAGHAGYTF.

This sequence joins TRBV29-1 and TRBJ2-1, with 8 bases identical to TRBD2. The CDR3 has 12 amino acids. CDR1 is SQVTM and CDR2 is ANQGSEA in the germline V gene. V shed 3 bases and J 8 bases; nucleotides not matched to a gene: 3. The CDR3 protein is CSVDPGGDEQFF. CDR3 nucleotides: TGCAGCGTTGACCCCGGGGGGGATGAGCAGTTCTTC.